A single sample gave rise to the 21 T cell receptor beta chains below, sequenced in a study of T cells in Graves' hyperthyroidism and ophthalmopathy. Using RNA transcripts as the source, TCR beta CDR3 regions were amplified. HTBI primers were the set used in a first-round RT-PCR of the TCR CDR3. TCRdb re-called the multiplex PCR reads with MiXCR, one entry per CDR3 protein. Here the sample spans under 200,000 distinct CDR3 sequences, roughly 10% being singletons. The sample comprised blood. These receptors all come from a woman aged 18-29 years with Graves' hyperthyroidism that later progressed to Graves' ophthalmopathy.

Comment on this clonotype: A much larger clone lies a single base off, so this may be a read error. V is TRBV7-9 and J is TRBJ1-4; maybe TRBD1 (5 bases). The CDR3 runs 13 residues. Germline CDR1 reads SEHNR; CDR2 reads FQNEAQ (reference sequence). The CDR3 region has the DNA TGTGCCAGCAGCCTCCTGGCGGGGGAAAACCTGTTTTTT. It encodes CASSLLAGENLFF.

This clonotype has a count of ten or more. This chain links TRBV28 with TRBJ1-4, with 9 nucleotides matching TRBD1. Germline trimming cut 2 bases from V and 8 bases from J; bases unmatched to any gene: 9. The CDR3 has 16 residues. The germline gives CDR1 MDHEN, CDR2 SYDVKM. The CDR3 DNA reads as TGTGCCAGCAGTTTACAGCCCGGGACAGGGCCCGAAAAACTGTTTTTT. It specifies CASSLQPGTGPEKLFF.

This clonotype was counted ten times or more. The chain couples TRBV28 to TRBJ1-4, with a weak D call TRBD1 (5 bases). The ends were cut back, 2 bases at V and 7 bases at J, with 17 bases in the middle. Germline CDR1 reads MDHEN; CDR2 reads SYDVKM. The CDR3 contains 16 residues. CDR3 residues: CASSLLSVVRGEKLFF. The DNA for the CDR3 is TGTGCCAGCAGTTTACTGTCAGTCGTGAGGGGTGAAAAACTGTTTTTT.

This clonotype has a count of ten or more. V usage is TRBV20-1 and J usage is TRBJ2-7, with D tentatively TRBD1 (9 bases). Per the germline V gene, CDR1 is DFQATT and CDR2 is SNEGSKA (reference sequence). Trimming removed 5 bases from V and 4 bases from J, with 21 bases in between. The CDR3 sequence is 15 residues long. The CDR3 nucleotides read TGCAGTGCTGAGTCGGGGGGGACAGGGAGGTACGAGCAGTACTTC. The encoded protein is CSAESGGTGRYEQYF.

The chain is built from TRBV28 and TRBJ1-4, with TRBD1 matching over 7 bases. CDR3 size: 15 residues. The V gene's germline CDR1 is MDHEN and CDR2 SYDVKM. Unmatched junction bases numbered 6, after V lost 2 bases and J lost 6 bases. The CDR3: CASSLEQGSDEKLFF. CDR3 bases: TGTGCCAGCAGTTTAGAACAGGGGTCAGATGAAAAACTGTTTTTT.

This clonotype has at least ten counts. The chain joins TRBV29-1 to TRBJ1-4; the match to TRBD1 covers 12 bases. The CDR3 has 18 amino acids. Germline-derived CDR1 and CDR2 are SQVTM and ANQGSEA. The V gene end was trimmed by 5 bases and the J gene end by 6 bases; junction bases not matched to a gene: 16. The chain's CDR3 is CSVQSRDRGLSDDEKLFF. The CDR3 DNA follows: TGCAGCGTTCAGAGCCGGGACAGGGGGCTATCAGATGATGAAAAACTGTTTTTT. The variable domain in full, completed from reference TRBV29-1 and TRBJ1-4, reads SAVISQKPSRDICQRGTSLTIQCQVDSQVTMMFWYRQQPGQSLTLIATANQGSEATYESGFVIDKFPISRPNLTFSTLTVSNMSPEDSSIYLCSVQSRDRGLSDDEKLFFGSGTQLSVL.

This clonotype occurred many times. The rearrangement links TRBV3-1 to TRBJ2-1; D possibly uses TRBD1 or TRBD2 (5 bases each). V lost 2 bases to trimming and J lost 8 bases, with 13 bases between them. The CDR3 is 14 amino acids. Germline V CDR1 and CDR2: LGHDT, YNNKEL (reference sequence). The CDR3 here is CASSQYRGRDEQFF. The CDR3 nucleotides read TGTGCCAGCAGCCAATACCGGGGCCGGGATGAGCAGTTCTTC.

The rearrangement joins TRBV11-2 to TRBJ1-1, with 8 bases that match TRBD1. Per germline, CDR1 SGHAT and CDR2 FQNNGV. The CDR3 is 15 residues long. The ends lost 4 bases at V and 5 bases at J; junction bases unmatched: 9. The CDR3, as DNA: TGTGCCAGCAGCTCAGTCAGGGGGCGCCGTACTGAAGCTTTCTTT. Translating gives CASSSVRGRRTEAFF.

This clonotype was counted at least ten times. The rearrangement uses TRBV5-5 and TRBJ1-1, with D unresolved. V dropped 4 bases and J dropped 3 bases, with 16 bases sitting between them. The CDR3 has 15 residues. The germline gives CDR1 SGHKS, CDR2 YYEKEE (reference sequence). In DNA form, the CDR3 reads TGTGCCAGCAGCCCGGGATCCCAGTTGGACACTGAAGCTTTCTTT. This encodes CASSPGSQLDTEAFF.

About this clonotype itself: A much larger clone lies one base from this, so it may be a read error. J is TRBJ2-1 and V is TRBV14; TRBD2 is a possible D gene (5 bases). The J call may be wrong; the DNA end is better matched by TRBJ2-7. Germline-derived CDR1 and CDR2 are SGHDN and FVKESK. The CDR3 spans 15 residues. The CDR3 spells CASSLSRGRDNEQYF. CDR3 nucleotides: TGTGCCAGCAGCCTTTCGCGAGGGCGAGACAATGAGCAGTACTTC.

This clonotype has ten or more counts. This chain links TRBV6-1 with TRBJ1-2; possibly TRBD1 for D (6 bases). The CDR3 runs 14 residues. Germline values: CDR1 MNHNS, CDR2 SASEGT. V was cut by 3 bases and J by 3 bases, with 11 bases left in between. The CDR3 DNA reads TGTGCCAGCAGTGAGAACCAGGGGTACTATGGCTACACCTTC. Translated: CASSENQGYYGYTF.

There are many counts of this clonotype. The chain recombines TRBV5-1 with TRBJ2-5; TRBD2 is a possible D gene (5 bases). The CDR3 consists of 13 residues. Germline V CDR1 and CDR2: SGHRS, YFSETQ. Between the trimmed V and J ends, which lost 4 bases and 4 bases, there was a span of 11 bases. The CDR3 here is CASSPGLGETQYF. In nucleotides, the CDR3 is TGCGCCAGCAGCCCCGGACTGGGAGAGACCCAGTACTTC.

This clonotype appeared many times. The chain has TRBV2 and TRBJ1-6; 7 bases match TRBD1. V was pared by 4 bases and J by 5 bases, with 2 bases of the junction left unmatched. CDR3 length equals 14 residues. CDR1 SNHLY and CDR2 FYNNEI come from the germline V gene. DNA for the CDR3: TGTGCCAGCAGTGGAACAGGGGATAATTCACCCCTCCACTTT. This encodes CASSGTGDNSPLHF.

This clonotype was observed many times. The chain uses TRBV6-1 and TRBJ2-2; no definite D call. This CDR3 has 15 amino acids. V shed 6 bases and J shed 0 bases, with 11 bases lying between them. Germline values: CDR1 MNHNS, CDR2 SASEGT. CDR3: CASSQGPANTGELFF. The CDR3 DNA follows: TGTGCCAGCAGCCAAGGTCCTGCGAACACCGGGGAGCTGTTTTTT.

This clonotype was counted at least ten times. The CDR3 nucleotides are TGCAGTGCCTCTGGACTAGCGGGAGAGACCCAGTACTTC. This sequence encodes CSASGLAGETQYF. The chain uses TRBV20-1 and TRBJ2-5, with 11 bases aligning to TRBD2. V dropped 6 bases and J dropped 4; count of bases not matched to a gene: 4. The CDR3 loop spans 13 amino acids. Looked up from germline, CDR1 is DFQATT and CDR2 is SNEGSKA (reference sequence).

This clonotype has at least ten counts. The CDR3 loop is CSVTRSWIGETYEQYF. Written as DNA, the CDR3 is TGCAGTGTCACAAGATCCTGGATTGGGGAAACTTACGAGCAGTACTTC. The chain employs TRBV20-1 and TRBJ2-7; no reliable D call. Trimming took 7 bases from V and 4 from J, leaving 26 bases between them. The CDR3 length is 16 residues. From germline, CDR1 is DFQATT and CDR2 SNEGSKA (reference sequence).

This clonotype was picked up many times. In nucleotides, the CDR3 is TGCAGTGCTAGAGTTACACTAGCGGGAGGGCCGGTGGGAACCGGGGAGCTGTTTTTT. Its translation: CSARVTLAGGPVGTGELFF. The V call is TRBV20-1, the J call TRBJ2-2; 13 bases fit TRBD2. The CDR3 runs to 19 residues. The germline gives CDR1 DFQATT, CDR2 SNEGSKA (reference sequence). V trimming: 1 base; J trimming: 5 bases; junction bases outside the gene matches: 13.

This clonotype came up many times. The chain is built from TRBV2 and TRBJ1-6; no reliable D call. V was shortened by 4 bases and J by 1 base, with 8 bases between the two germline ends. Per germline, CDR1 SNHLY and CDR2 FYNNEI. The CDR3 is made up of 15 amino acids. The CDR3: CASSGGLSYNSPLHF. CDR3 DNA: TGTGCCAGCAGTGGAGGATTATCCTATAATTCACCCCTCCACTTT.

This clonotype was recorded at least ten times. The genes are TRBV28 and TRBJ2-7, with D possibly TRBD1 on 5 matching bases. The CDR3 has 14 amino acids. CDR1 and CDR2 from the germline V gene are MDHEN and SYDVKM. The V end was cut by 4 bases, the J end by 2 bases, with 12 bases between. This CDR3 reads CASSSTETPYEQYF. In DNA, the CDR3 is TGTGCCAGCAGTTCGACAGAGACCCCCTACGAGCAGTACTTC.

This clonotype showed up many times. V is TRBV20-1 and J is TRBJ2-7; 10 nucleotides line up with TRBD2. The ends lost 6 bases at V and 7 bases at J; junction bases unmatched: 12. CDR3 length: 14 residues. CDR1 is DFQATT and CDR2 is SNEGSKA in the germline V gene (reference sequence). The chain's CDR3 is CSASDLAGEREQYF. In DNA form, the CDR3 reads TGCAGTGCCTCGGATCTAGCGGGAGAAAGAGAGCAGTACTTC.

This clonotype was seen many times. V gene TRBV30 combines with J gene TRBJ1-6; the D gene is possibly TRBD1 (6 bases). The germline gives CDR1 GTSNPN, CDR2 SVGIG (reference sequence). This CDR3 contains 15 residues. Trimming removed 6 bases from V and 10 bases from J, with 22 bases in between. The CDR3 sequence: CACPPPGQGFSPLHF. The CDR3 DNA sequence: TGTGCCTGCCCTCCTCCCGGGCAGGGGTTCTCACCCCTCCACTTT.